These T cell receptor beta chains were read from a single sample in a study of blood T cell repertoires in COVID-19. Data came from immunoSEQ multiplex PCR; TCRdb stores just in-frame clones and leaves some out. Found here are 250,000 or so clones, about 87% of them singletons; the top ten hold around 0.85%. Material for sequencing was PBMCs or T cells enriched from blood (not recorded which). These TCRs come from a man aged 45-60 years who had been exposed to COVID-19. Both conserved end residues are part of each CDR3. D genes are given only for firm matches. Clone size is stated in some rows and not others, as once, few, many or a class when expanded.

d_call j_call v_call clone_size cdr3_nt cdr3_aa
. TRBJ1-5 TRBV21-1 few TGTGCCAGCATCGGGGTGAGTCGCAATCAGCCCCAGCATTTT CASIGVSRNQPQHF
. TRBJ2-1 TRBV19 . TGTGCCAGTAGTATTAGAGTCTCAAGCTCCTACAATGAGCAGTTCTTC CASSIRVSSSYNEQFF
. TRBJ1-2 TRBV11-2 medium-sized TGTGCCAGCAGCTCCGGCCGACTTGGTTATGGCTACACCTTC CASSSGRLGYGYTF
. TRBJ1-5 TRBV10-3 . TGTGCCATCAGGGGAGAGAGTAATCAGCCCCAGCATTTT CAIRGESNQPQHF
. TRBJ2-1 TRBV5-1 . TGCGCCAGCAAATTCGAACAGGGATACAATGAGCAGTTCTTC CASKFEQGYNEQFF
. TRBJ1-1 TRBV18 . TGTGCCAGCTCGACCCAGGGGACGGCGAACACTGAAGCTTTCTTT CASSTQGTANTEAFF
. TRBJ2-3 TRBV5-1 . TGCGCCAGCAGCTTAGGGATAGCGCCGACAGATACGCAGTATTTT CASSLGIAPTDTQYF
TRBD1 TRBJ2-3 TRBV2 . TGTGCCAGCGCAACCGGGACAGGCCTCACAGATACGCAGTATTTT CASATGTGLTDTQYF
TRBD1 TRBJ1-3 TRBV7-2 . TGTGCCAGCAGCCTCCGGACAGGGTCTGGAAACACCATATATTTT CASSLRTGSGNTIYF
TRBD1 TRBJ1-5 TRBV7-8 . TGTGCCAGCAGCCGGGACAGTAATCAGCCCCAGCATTTT CASSRDSNQPQHF
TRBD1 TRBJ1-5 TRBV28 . TGTGCCAGCCGAATAGGGGGCTCCGGTCAGCCCCAGCATTTT CASRIGGSGQPQHF
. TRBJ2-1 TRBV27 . TGTGCCAGCAGTTTTTGGGGCCAAGACAATGAGCAGTTCTTC CASSFWGQDNEQFF
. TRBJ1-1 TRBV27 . TGTGCCAGCAGTTTAGTAGGGGGATACACTGAAGCTTTCTTT CASSLVGGYTEAFF
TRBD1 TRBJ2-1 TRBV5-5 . TGTGCCAGCAGCTTGTGGACAGGGACAACTACCAATGAGCAGTTCTTC CASSLWTGTTTNEQFF
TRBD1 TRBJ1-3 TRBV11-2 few TGTGCCAGCAGCTTTACAGGGGGCTTCTCTGGAAACACCATATATTTT CASSFTGGFSGNTIYF
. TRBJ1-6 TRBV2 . TGTGCCAGCACTCGACTGAAATCGGAACCCCTCCACTTT CASTRLKSEPLHF
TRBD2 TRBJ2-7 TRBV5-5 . TGTGCCAGCAGCTTGGGGTGGCGGACTAGCGGCTACGAGCAGTACTTC CASSLGWRTSGYEQYF
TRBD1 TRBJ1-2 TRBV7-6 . TGTGCCAGCAGCAACCACGGACAGGGGGCTTATGACTATGGCTACACCTTC CASSNHGQGAYDYGYTF
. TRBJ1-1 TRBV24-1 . TGTGCCACCAGTGATGGGAAGAGGGCTGAAGCTTTCTTT CATSDGKRAEAFF
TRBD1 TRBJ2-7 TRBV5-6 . TGTGCCAGCAGCAGGGACAGTCCCTACGAGCAGTACTTC CASSRDSPYEQYF
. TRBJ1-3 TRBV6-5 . TGTGCCAGCAGGACGGGACAACGAAACACCATATATTTT CASRTGQRNTIYF
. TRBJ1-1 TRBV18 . TGTGCCAGCTCACCAGCGCAACGGGGTGGTGGCACTGAAGCTTTCTTT CASSPAQRGGGTEAFF
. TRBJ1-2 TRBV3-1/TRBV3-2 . TGTGCCAGCAGCCCCCACGGGGTTACCTATGGCTACACCTTC CASSPHGVTYGYTF
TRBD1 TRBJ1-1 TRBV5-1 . TGCGCCAGCAGCTTGGACAGGGGGAACACTGAAGCTTTCTTT CASSLDRGNTEAFF
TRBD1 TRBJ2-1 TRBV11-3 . TGTGCCAGCAGCTTAAGAGTGGCAGGGGGCTTCAATGAGCAGTTCTTC CASSLRVAGGFNEQFF
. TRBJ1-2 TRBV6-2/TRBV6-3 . TGTGCCAGCAGTTACGTGGCAACTCCCAGGATCTATGGCTACACCTTC CASSYVATPRIYGYTF
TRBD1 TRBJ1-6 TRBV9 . TGTGCCAGCAGCTCAGGAACCGGGACAGGCTCCTATAATTCACCCCTCCACTTT CASSSGTGTGSYNSPLHF
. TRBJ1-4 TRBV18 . TGTGCCAGCTCACCCCAGCGGACAGAAATTAATGAAAAACTGTTTTTT CASSPQRTEINEKLFF
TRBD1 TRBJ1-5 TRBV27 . TGTGCCAGCAGTTGGGTAGGGGGCAGCAATCAGCCCCAGCATTTT CASSWVGGSNQPQHF
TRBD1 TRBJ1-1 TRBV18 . TGTGCCAGCTCTCCCCTGGGGCAGGGGGTGAACACTGAAGCTTTCTTT CASSPLGQGVNTEAFF
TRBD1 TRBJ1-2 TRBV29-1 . TGCAGCGTGGACAACCGGGACAGGGGGCACGATGGCTACACCTTC CSVDNRDRGHDGYTF
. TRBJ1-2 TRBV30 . TGTGCCTGGAGGGGTCCCAGGGTAGTGGAGAGCGGCTACACCTTC CAWRGPRVVESGYTF